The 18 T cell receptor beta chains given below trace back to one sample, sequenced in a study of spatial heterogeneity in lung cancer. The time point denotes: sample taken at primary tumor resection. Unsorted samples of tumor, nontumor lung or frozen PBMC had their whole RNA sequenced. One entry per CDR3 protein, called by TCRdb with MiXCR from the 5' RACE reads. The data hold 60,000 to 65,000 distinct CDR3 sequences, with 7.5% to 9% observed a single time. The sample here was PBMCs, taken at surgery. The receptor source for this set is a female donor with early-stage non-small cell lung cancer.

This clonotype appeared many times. This CDR3 is CASSLPQGSYNSPLHF. CDR3 in DNA: TGTGCCAGCAGCTTGCCCCAGGGCTCCTATAATTCACCCCTCCACTTT. V gene TRBV5-4 combines with J gene TRBJ1-6; TRBD1 might be the D (5 bases). Deletions cut 1 base from V and 0 bases from J, with 8 bases between. The CDR3 length is 16 residues. Germline lookup yields CDR1 SGHNT and CDR2 YYREEE (reference sequence).

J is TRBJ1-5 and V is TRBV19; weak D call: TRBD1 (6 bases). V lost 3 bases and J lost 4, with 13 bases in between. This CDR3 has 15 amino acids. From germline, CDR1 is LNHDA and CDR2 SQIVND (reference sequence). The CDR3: CASSIGGRNNQPQHF. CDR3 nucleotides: TGTGCCAGTAGTATTGGGGGCAGGAATAATCAGCCCCAGCATTTT.

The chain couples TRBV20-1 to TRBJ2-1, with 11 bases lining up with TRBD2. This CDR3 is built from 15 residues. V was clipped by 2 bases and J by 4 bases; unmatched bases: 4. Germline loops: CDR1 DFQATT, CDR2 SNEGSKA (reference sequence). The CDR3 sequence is CSARHGTSGYNEQFF. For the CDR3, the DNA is TGCAGTGCTAGACACGGGACTAGCGGTTACAATGAGCAGTTCTTC.

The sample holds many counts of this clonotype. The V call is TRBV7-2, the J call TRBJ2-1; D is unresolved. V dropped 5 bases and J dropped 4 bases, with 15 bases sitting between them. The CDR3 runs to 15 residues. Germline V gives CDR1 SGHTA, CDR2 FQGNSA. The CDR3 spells CASSPRSDPYNEQFF. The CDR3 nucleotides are TGTGCCAGCAGCCCTAGGTCGGACCCTTACAATGAGCAGTTCTTC.

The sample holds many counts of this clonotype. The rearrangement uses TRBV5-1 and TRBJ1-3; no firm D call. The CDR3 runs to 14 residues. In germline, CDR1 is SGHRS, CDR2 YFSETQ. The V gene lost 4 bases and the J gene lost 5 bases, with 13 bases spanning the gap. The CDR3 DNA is TGCGCCAGCAGCGAGGACGGGTCTCGAAACACCATATATTTT. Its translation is CASSEDGSRNTIYF. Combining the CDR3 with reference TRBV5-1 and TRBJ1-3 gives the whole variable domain KAGVTQTPRYLIKTRGQQVTLSCSPISGHRSVSWYQQTPGQGLQFLFEYFSETQRNKGNFPGRFSGRQFSNSRSEMNVSTLELGDSALYLCASSEDGSRNTIYFGEGSWLTVV.

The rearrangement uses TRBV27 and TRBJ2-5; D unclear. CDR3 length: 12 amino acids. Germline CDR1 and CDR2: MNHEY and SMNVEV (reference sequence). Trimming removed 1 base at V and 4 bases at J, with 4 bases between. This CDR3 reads CASSLLLETQYF. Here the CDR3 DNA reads TGTGCCAGCAGTTTATTGTTAGAGACCCAGTACTTC.

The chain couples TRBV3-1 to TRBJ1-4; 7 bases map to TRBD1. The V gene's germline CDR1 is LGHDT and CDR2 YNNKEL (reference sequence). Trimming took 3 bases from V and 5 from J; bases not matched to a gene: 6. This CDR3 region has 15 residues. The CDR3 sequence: CASSQPGQYNEKLFF. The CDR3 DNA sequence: TGTGCCAGCAGCCAGCCGGGACAGTACAATGAAAAACTGTTTTTT.

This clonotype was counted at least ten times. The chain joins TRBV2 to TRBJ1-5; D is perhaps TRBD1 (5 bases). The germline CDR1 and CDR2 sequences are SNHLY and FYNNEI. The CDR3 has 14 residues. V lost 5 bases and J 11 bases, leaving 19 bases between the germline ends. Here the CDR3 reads CASSSGTLSSAQHF. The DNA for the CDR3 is TGTGCCAGCAGTTCCGGGACCCTAAGTTCGGCCCAGCATTTT.

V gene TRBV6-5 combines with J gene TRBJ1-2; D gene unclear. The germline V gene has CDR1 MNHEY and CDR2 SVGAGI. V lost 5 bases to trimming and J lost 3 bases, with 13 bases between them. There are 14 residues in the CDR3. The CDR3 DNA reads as TGTGCCAGCAGTGAAAGGGCATTGGACTATGGCTACACCTTC. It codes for CASSERALDYGYTF.

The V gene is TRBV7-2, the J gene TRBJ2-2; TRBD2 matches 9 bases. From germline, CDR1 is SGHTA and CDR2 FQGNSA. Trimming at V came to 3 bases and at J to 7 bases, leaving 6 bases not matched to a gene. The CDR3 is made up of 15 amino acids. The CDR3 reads CASSFGLAGIGELFF. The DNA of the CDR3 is TGTGCCAGCAGCTTTGGGCTAGCGGGGATCGGGGAGCTGTTTTTT. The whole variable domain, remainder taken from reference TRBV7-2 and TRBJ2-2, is GAGVSQSPSNKVTEKGKDVELRCDPISGHTALYWYRQSLGQGLEFLIYFQGNSAPDKSGLPSDRFSAERTGGSVSTLTIQRTQQEDSAVYLCASSFGLAGIGELFFGEGSRLTVL.

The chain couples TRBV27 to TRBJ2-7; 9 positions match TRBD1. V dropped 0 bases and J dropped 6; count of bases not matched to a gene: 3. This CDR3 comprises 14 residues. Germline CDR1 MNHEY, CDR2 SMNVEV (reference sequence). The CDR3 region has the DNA TGTGCCAGCAGTTTATCCACAGGGGGCAGCGAGCAGTACTTC. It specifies CASSLSTGGSEQYF.

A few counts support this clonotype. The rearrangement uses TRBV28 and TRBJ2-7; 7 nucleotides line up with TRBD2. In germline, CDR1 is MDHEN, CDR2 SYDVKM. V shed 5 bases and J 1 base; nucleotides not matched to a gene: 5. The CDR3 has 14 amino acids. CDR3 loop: CASSIWGGSYEQYF. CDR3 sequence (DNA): TGTGCCAGCAGTATTTGGGGGGGATCCTACGAGCAGTACTTC. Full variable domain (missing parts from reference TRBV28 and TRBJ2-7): DVKVTQSSRYLVKRTGEKVFLECVQDMDHENMFWYRQDPGLGLRLIYFSYDVKMKEKGDIPEGYSVSREKKERFSLILESASTNQTSMYLCASSIWGGSYEQYFGPGTRLTVT.

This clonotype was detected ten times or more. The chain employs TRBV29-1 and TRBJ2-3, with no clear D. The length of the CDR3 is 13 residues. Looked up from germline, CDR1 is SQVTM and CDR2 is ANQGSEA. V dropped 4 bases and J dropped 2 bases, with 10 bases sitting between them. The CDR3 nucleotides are TGCAGCGTTGTAGGGCTATCCACAGATACGCAGTATTTT. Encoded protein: CSVVGLSTDTQYF.

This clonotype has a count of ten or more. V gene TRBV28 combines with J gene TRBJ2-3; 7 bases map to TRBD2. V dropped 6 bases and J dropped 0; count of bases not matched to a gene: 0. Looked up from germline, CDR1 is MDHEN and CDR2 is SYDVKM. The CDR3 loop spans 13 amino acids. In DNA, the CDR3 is TGTGCCAGCAGGGGGGGGAGCACAGATACGCAGTATTTT. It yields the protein CASRGGSTDTQYF.

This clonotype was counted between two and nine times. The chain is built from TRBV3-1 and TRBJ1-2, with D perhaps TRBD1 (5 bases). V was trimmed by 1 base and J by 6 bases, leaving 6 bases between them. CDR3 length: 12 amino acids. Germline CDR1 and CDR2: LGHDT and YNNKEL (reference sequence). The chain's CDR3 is CASSQGQNGYTF. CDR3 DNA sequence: TGTGCCAGCAGCCAAGGACAGAATGGCTACACCTTC.

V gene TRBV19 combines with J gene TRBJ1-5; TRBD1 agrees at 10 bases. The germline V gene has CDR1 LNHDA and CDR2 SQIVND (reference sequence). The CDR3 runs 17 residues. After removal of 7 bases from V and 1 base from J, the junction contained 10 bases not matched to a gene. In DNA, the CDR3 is TGTGCCAGTATAGGCGACAGGGGGCAAAGGAGCAATCAGCCCCAGCATTTT. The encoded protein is CASIGDRGQRSNQPQHF.

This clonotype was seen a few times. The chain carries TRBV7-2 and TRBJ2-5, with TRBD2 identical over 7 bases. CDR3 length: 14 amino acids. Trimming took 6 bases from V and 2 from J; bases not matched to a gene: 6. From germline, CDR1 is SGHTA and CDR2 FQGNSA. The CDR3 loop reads CASSQGGSQETQYF. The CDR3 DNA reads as TGTGCCAGCAGTCAGGGAGGGTCACAAGAGACCCAGTACTTC.

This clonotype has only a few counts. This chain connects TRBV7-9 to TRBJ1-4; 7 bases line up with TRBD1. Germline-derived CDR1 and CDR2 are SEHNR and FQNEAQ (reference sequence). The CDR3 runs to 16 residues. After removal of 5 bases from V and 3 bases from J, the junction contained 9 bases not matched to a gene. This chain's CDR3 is CASSPDRSPANEKLFF. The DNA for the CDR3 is TGTGCCAGCAGCCCGGACAGGAGTCCTGCTAATGAAAAACTGTTTTTT.